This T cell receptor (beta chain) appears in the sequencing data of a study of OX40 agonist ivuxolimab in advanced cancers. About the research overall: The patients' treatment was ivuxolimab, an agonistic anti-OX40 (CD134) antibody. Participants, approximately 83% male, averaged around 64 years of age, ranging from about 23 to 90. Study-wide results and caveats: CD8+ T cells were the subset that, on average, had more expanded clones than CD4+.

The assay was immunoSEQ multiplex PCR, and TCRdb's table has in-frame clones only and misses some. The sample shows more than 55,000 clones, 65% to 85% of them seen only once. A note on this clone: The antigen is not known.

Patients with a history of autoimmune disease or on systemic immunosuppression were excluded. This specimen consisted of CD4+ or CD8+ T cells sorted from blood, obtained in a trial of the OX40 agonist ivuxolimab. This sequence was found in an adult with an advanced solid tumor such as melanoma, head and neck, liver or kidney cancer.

The DNA of the CDR3 is TGTGCCAGCAGCTTCCGCCCCCCAGCGGGAGATTACTACGAGCAGTACTTC. Its translation is CASSFRPPAGDYYEQYF. The chain recombines TRBV7-8 with TRBJ2-7, with TRBD2 matching 8 bases. This CDR3 has 17 amino acids. The germline CDR1 and CDR2 sequences are SGHVS and FQNEAQ. Trimming cost V 3 bases and J 3 bases; bases outside gene matches: 13.